The 9 T cell receptor beta chains below come from one sample, sequenced in a study of blood T cell repertoires in COVID-19. Clones were sequenced by immunoSEQ multiplex PCR, and TCRdb holds only the in-frame ones, with some missing. The table includes fewer than 55,000 clones, around 92% detected once. The material sequenced was peripheral blood. The receptors were sampled from a man older than 75 with active or convalescent COVID-19.

The V call is TRBV19, the J call TRBJ2-1, with 12 bases fitting TRBD1. The CDR3 sequence is 16 residues long. Germline V gene data show CDR1 as LNHDA and CDR2 as SQIVND (reference sequence). Trimming at V came to 3 bases and at J to 7 bases, leaving 7 bases not matched to a gene. The CDR3 DNA reads as TGTGCCAGTAGTATTTCCGGGACAGGGGGCAGGAATGAGCAGTTCTTC. This gives the protein CASSISGTGGRNEQFF.

The V call is TRBV5-6, the J call TRBJ2-1, with 12 bases lining up with TRBD2. The junction had 10 bases not matched to a gene; V was cut back by 5 bases and J by 7 bases. This CDR3 region has 16 residues. CDR1 and CDR2 (germline): SGHDT, YYEEEE. CDR3 coding DNA: TGTGCCAGCAGTCTAACTAGCGGGAGGATAGTAAATGAGCAGTTCTTC. Its protein product is CASSLTSGRIVNEQFF.

In DNA, the CDR3 is TGTGCCAGTAGTCCTAGACAGGGATCAGATACGCAGTATTTT. It specifies CASSPRQGSDTQYF. The chain uses TRBV19 and TRBJ2-3; 7 bases are shared with TRBD1. The germline CDR1 and CDR2 sequences are LNHDA and SQIVND (reference sequence). V gave up 5 bases and J gave up 4 bases; unmatched junction bases: 6. The length of the CDR3 is 14 residues.

V and J are TRBV28 and TRBJ1-2; 7 bases match TRBD1. Germline-derived CDR1 and CDR2 are MDHEN and SYDVKM. CDR3 size: 16 residues. After removal of 6 bases from V and 2 bases from J, the junction contained 12 bases not matched to a gene. In nucleotides, the CDR3 is TGTGCCAGCAGCTATATGACAGGGAAGGGGAACTATGGCTACACCTTC. Translation: CASSYMTGKGNYGYTF.

The CDR3 here is CASTQGGQETQYF. DNA for the CDR3: TGTGCCAGCACCCAGGGGGGCCAAGAGACCCAGTACTTC. V usage is TRBV6-5 and J usage is TRBJ2-5; TRBD1 might be the D (7 bases). Germline V gene data show CDR1 as MNHEY and CDR2 as SVGAGI. With 7 bases removed from V and 1 base from J, the gap between germline ends came to 10 bases. The CDR3 is 13 amino acids.

The rearrangement uses TRBV2 and TRBJ2-1; the match to TRBD2 covers 9 bases. CDR1 SNHLY and CDR2 FYNNEI come from the germline V gene. The junction had 13 bases not matched to a gene; V was cut back by 7 bases and J by 9 bases. The CDR3 is made up of 15 amino acids. The CDR3, as DNA: TGTGCCAGCAAACTATTAGCGGGAGAAAACGTTGAGCAGTTCTTC. Translation gives CASKLLAGENVEQFF.

The chain combines TRBV19 with TRBJ1-2; D unresolved. The V end lost 7 bases, the J end lost 2 bases, and 20 bases lay between the germline ends. Looked up from germline, CDR1 is LNHDA and CDR2 is SQIVND (reference sequence). This CDR3 is built from 16 residues. As DNA, the CDR3 is TGTGCCAGTACAAATCGCTTCGAGGCTACAAACTATGGCTACACCTTC. Its protein product is CASTNRFEATNYGYTF.

The genes are TRBV30 and TRBJ1-1; the D is unclear. This CDR3 is 13 amino acids long. Looked up from germline, CDR1 is GTSNPN and CDR2 is SVGIG (reference sequence). The V gene lost 1 base and the J gene lost 0 bases, with 6 bases spanning the gap. The DNA for the CDR3 is TGTGCCTGGAGTGCAACACTGAACACTGAAGCTTTCTTT. Residues: CAWSATLNTEAFF.

Notes on this clone: The CDR3 does not end in the conserved phenylalanine or tryptophan, so this is likely a read error. No DNA is shown, since the ends of the CDR3 on it are uncertain; the CDR3 is the one TCRdb lists. This chain connects TRBV3-1 (or the pseudogene TRBV3-2) to TRBJ2-7; the table's D gene call, TRBD2, was not cross checked with the DNA. Germline V gives CDR1 LGHDT, CDR2 YNNKEL (reference sequence). The CDR3 has 13 amino acids, counting both end residues. This CDR3 is CASSPEGLGAFAL.